The 13 T cell receptor beta chains below all came from one sample that was sequenced in a study of somatic mutations in cytotoxic T cells in rheumatoid arthritis. Produced via immunoSEQ multiplex PCR; TCRdb's table is partial and in-frame only. The table includes fewer than 14,000 clones, 70% to 75% detected once. Material for sequencing was CD8+ T cells sorted from blood. These receptors were obtained from an adult with rheumatoid arthritis.

This clone was found a few times. The chain joins TRBV9 to TRBJ2-3; 8 bases line up with TRBD2. The germline V gene has CDR1 SGDLS and CDR2 YYNGEE. The CDR3 runs to 17 residues. The ends lost 3 bases at V and 3 bases at J; junction bases unmatched: 12. CDR3 residues: CASSEDDSGGQTDTQYF. The CDR3 region has the DNA TGTGCCAGCAGCGAGGACGATTCGGGGGGGCAAACAGATACGCAGTATTTT.

This clone has only one observation. The V gene is TRBV28, the J gene TRBJ2-1; D possibly matches TRBD1 or TRBD2 (6 bases each). Per the germline V gene, CDR1 is MDHEN and CDR2 is SYDVKM. This CDR3 is built from 14 residues. Between the trimmed V and J ends, which lost 0 bases and 9 bases, there was a span of 12 bases. The CDR3 DNA reads as TGTGCCAGCAGTTTATGGGGGGGCCGTGGTGAGCAGTTCTTC. Translated, it gives CASSLWGGRGEQFF.

This chain connects TRBV5-5 to TRBJ2-3; D is perhaps TRBD2 (6 bases). Germline V gives CDR1 SGHKS, CDR2 YYEKEE (reference sequence). V shed 4 bases and J shed 0 bases, with 9 bases lying between them. The CDR3 totals 14 residues. CDR3 coding DNA: TGTGCCAGCAGCCCGGGGGATAGCACAGATACGCAGTATTTT. Its translation: CASSPGDSTDTQYF.

This rearrangement joins TRBV27 to TRBJ2-7; TRBD2 matches 11 bases. This CDR3 is built from 15 residues. CDR1 MNHEY and CDR2 SMNVEV come from the germline V gene (reference sequence). With 6 bases clipped from V and 0 bases from J, the junction kept 4 bases outside the gene matches. This chain's CDR3 is CASRLAGVSSYEQYF. In nucleotides, the CDR3 is TGTGCCAGCAGACTAGCGGGGGTGAGCTCCTACGAGCAGTACTTC.

The genes are TRBV6-1 and TRBJ2-1; D ambiguous. Per the germline V gene, CDR1 is MNHNS and CDR2 is SASEGT. The germline V and J ends were trimmed by 4 bases and 2 bases, with 12 bases remaining between them. The CDR3 sequence is 15 residues long. The CDR3 here is CASSGNELTYNEQFF. DNA for the CDR3: TGTGCCAGCAGTGGCAACGAGCTGACCTACAATGAGCAGTTCTTC.

The rearrangement links TRBV4-1 to TRBJ2-1, with D possibly called TRBD1 or TRBD2 (5 bases each). CDR3 length: 16 amino acids. The ends were cut back, 2 bases at V and 0 bases at J, with 11 bases in the middle. Per the germline V gene, CDR1 is MGHRA and CDR2 is YSYEKL. The CDR3 reads CASSQTRDGSYNEQFF. The CDR3 coding sequence is TGCGCCAGCAGCCAAACCCGGGACGGCTCCTACAATGAGCAGTTCTTC.

The chain carries TRBV7-9 and TRBJ1-3, with no clear D. Germline values: CDR1 SEHNR, CDR2 FQNEAQ (reference sequence). This CDR3 has 16 residues. Trimming took 6 bases from V and 4 from J, leaving 19 bases between them. CDR3 DNA: TGTGCCAGCAGGGTGGACGGAATAGATTCAGGAAACACCATATATTTT. Translation gives CASRVDGIDSGNTIYF.

The rearrangement joins TRBV7-9 to TRBJ1-2, with 7 bases matching TRBD1. With 5 bases clipped from V and 4 bases from J, the junction kept 4 bases outside the gene matches. The CDR3 covers 13 residues. Germline CDR1 reads SEHNR; CDR2 reads FQNEAQ (reference sequence). The DNA of the CDR3 is TGTGCCAGCAGCGCAACAGGGGTCTATGGCTACACCTTC. Its protein product is CASSATGVYGYTF.

J is TRBJ2-7 and V is TRBV20-1; no clear D. This CDR3 spans 11 amino acids. The germline CDR1 and CDR2 sequences are DFQATT and SNEGSKA (reference sequence). The ends were cut back, 5 bases at V and 3 bases at J, with 8 bases in the middle. CDR3 region: CSAFLFYEQYF. The DNA of the CDR3 is TGCAGTGCTTTTCTGTTCTACGAGCAGTACTTC.

This chain connects TRBV4-2 to TRBJ1-6; weak D call: TRBD1 (6 bases). There are 15 residues in the CDR3. V lost 1 base and J lost 8, with 12 bases in between. CDR1 is LGHNA, CDR2 YNFKEQ, per germline. This CDR3 is CASSQVGGGDSPLHF. In DNA form, the CDR3 reads TGTGCCAGCAGCCAAGTAGGGGGAGGGGATTCACCCCTCCACTTT.

This chain connects TRBV6-6 to TRBJ2-1; 7 positions agree with TRBD1. Losses at the gene ends were 2 bases for V and 3 bases for J; bases not matched to a gene: 7. This CDR3 has 16 residues. In germline, CDR1 is MNHNY, CDR2 SVGAGI (reference sequence). CDR3 loop: CASSYLRTGIYNEQFF. In nucleotides, the CDR3 is TGTGCCAGCAGTTACCTCCGGACAGGAATCTACAATGAGCAGTTCTTC.

The CDR3, as DNA: TGTGCCAGCAGTGACTCGACGCGGGGCCAATCCCAAGAGACCCAGTACTTC. Its protein product is CASSDSTRGQSQETQYF. The chain carries TRBV6-4 and TRBJ2-5; weak D call: TRBD2 (6 bases). Trimming removed 0 bases at V and 1 base at J, with 15 bases between. The germline V gene has CDR1 MRHNA and CDR2 SNTAGT. The CDR3 has 17 residues.

This clone has a handful of counts. This CDR3 is also generated by other DNA sequences in the sample. The chain is built from TRBV6-5 and TRBJ1-5; no firm D call. This CDR3 has 14 amino acids. Deletions cut 7 bases from V and 0 bases from J, with 10 bases between. Germline-derived CDR1 and CDR2 are MNHEY and SVGAGI. The CDR3 loop is CASKHGDSNQPQHF. The DNA of the CDR3 is TGTGCCAGCAAGCACGGAGATAGCAATCAGCCCCAGCATTTT.